These T cell receptor beta chains were read from a single sample in a study of blood T cell repertoires in COVID-19. Some clones are missing from TCRdb's copy, which holds only in-frame ones; the method was immunoSEQ multiplex PCR. The table records 200,000 to 300,000 clones, 65% to 85% of them present only once. Specimen: peripheral blood. The receptors were gathered from a woman between 40 and 55 years old who had recovered from COVID-19. Each CDR3 is given without its conserved first and last residue.

J | V | CDR3
TRBJ1-1 | TRBV5-1 | ASSRTGDQGTEAF
TRBJ1-2 | TRBV28 | ASSYRAVYGYT
TRBJ2-3 | TRBV5-1 | ASSLDVGADTQY
TRBJ2-3 | TRBV11-3 | ASSPFTGRPADTQY
TRBJ1-1 | TRBV30 | AWRSWGENTEAF
TRBJ2-1 | TRBV5-6 | ASSFPGQGFNEQF
TRBJ2-2 | TRBV11-3 | ASSLDSQGWAGELF
TRBJ2-5 | TRBV3-1/TRBV3-2 | ASSTSAVEETQY
TRBJ2-5 | TRBV6-5 | ASRSASGETQY
TRBJ2-4 | TRBV10-2 | ASRVELAKNIQY
TRBJ1-1 | TRBV4-1 | ASSPHIDRGTEAF
TRBJ1-2 | TRBV5-6 | ASSLHQGARLYGYT
TRBJ1-6 | TRBV5-1 | ASSIAGNPNSPLH
TRBJ2-3 | TRBV6-4 | ASSDSVESDTQY
TRBJ1-2 | TRBV28 | ASSSRQGDPPYGYT
TRBJ2-3 | TRBV11-2 | ASSRLAGGIDTQY
TRBJ2-5 | TRBV5-4 | ASSQTGGQETQY
TRBJ1-4 | TRBV2 | ASSPGQRKLF
TRBJ2-1 | TRBV3-1/TRBV3-2 | ASSKQLVGNEQF
TRBJ2-6 | TRBV19 | ASSQSGANVLT
TRBJ1-2 | TRBV29-1 | SVLQGGGYT
TRBJ1-2 | TRBV18 | ASSGQGDYGYT
TRBJ2-7 | TRBV7-9 | ASSHGGGSFYEQY
TRBJ2-7 | TRBV5-1 | ASSSQGASNEQY
TRBJ1-4 | TRBV18 | ASSLPERGNPISTNEKLF